This T cell receptor beta chain was sequenced in a study of CD8+CD57+ T cells in acquired aplastic anemia. The wider study: Sorted cells (CD4+ and CD8+) yielded DNA amounts that averaged approximately 3.1 ug.

The J segment lost 3 bases and the V segment lost 2 bases, leaving 10 bases of the junction unmatched. This CDR3 comprises 17 residues. The germline gives CDR1 SGHDT, CDR2 YYEEEE. Before being chosen for sequencing, patients had shown CD8+CD57+ cell expansion by flow cytometry. All participating patients were living with severe acquired aplastic anemia. Blood was sampled before the patients had received any therapy. TCR beta VDJ and CDR3 profiles were obtained from a genomic DNA template. TCRdb ran MiXCR on the reads and lists one entry per CDR3 protein. The data show approximately 170,000 distinct CDR3 sequences, roughly 50% seen once.

The chain employs TRBV5-6 and TRBJ2-5, with TRBD2 identical over 10 bases. The material sequenced was sorted CD4+, CD8+, or CD8+CD57+ T cells (not recorded which) from PBMCs. The TCR originated in a human donor with aplastic anemia. The CDR3 region is CASSLVVGLAIKETQYF. The CDR3 DNA reads TGTGCCAGCAGCTTAGTAGTGGGACTAGCGATAAAAGAGACCCAGTACTTC.